The source of this T cell receptor beta chain is a study of T cells after yellow fever vaccination. With regard to this clonotype: Antigen: not known.

TCRdb processed the 5' RACE reads anew with MiXCR; each CDR3 protein has one entry. The sample has 450,000 to 550,000 distinct CDR3 sequences; 21% are singletons. The ends were cut back, 4 bases at V and 4 bases at J, with 7 bases in the middle. From germline, CDR1 is SGHVS and CDR2 FQNEAQ. CDR3 length equals 13 residues. General study findings and limits: Researchers cautioned that FACS-sorted repertoires could harbor abundant clonotypes contaminating from the bulk population. Primary-vaccination clones mostly resurfaced post-booster (96% CD4, approximately 87% CD8). Researchers report a weaker secondary response that nonetheless peaked faster, day 5 versus 15.

The sequenced sample was PBMCs, obtained 21 days after the first yellow fever vaccination. The rearrangement links TRBV7-8 to TRBJ1-4; the D is unclear. This sequence was found in a man between 18 and 29 years old who received the YFV17D yellow fever vaccine. The CDR3 bases are TGTGCCAGCAGCTCGAGGGTTAATGAAAAACTGTTTTTT. Its protein is CASSSRVNEKLFF.